This entry lists 22 T cell receptor beta chains sequenced from one sample in a study of shared clonotypes between healthy human individuals. The table came from immunoSEQ multiplex PCR; TCRdb's copy has only in-frame clones and leaves some out. Of 2,500,000 or so clones in the sample, about nine tenths were seen once. Sequencing input: naive CD4+ T cells from PBMCs. Subset described: CD45RA+ positively selected. The receptors come from a man between 18 and 29 years old in good health. Some clones in this sample may be carry-over from other donors' samples.

A remark on this clone: Different DNA sequences within this sample yield the same CDR3. The rearrangement links TRBV6-5 to TRBJ2-7; D unresolved. Trimming stripped 0 bases from V and 3 bases from J, with 9 bases between. CDR3 length: 14 amino acids. The V gene's germline CDR1 is MNHEY and CDR2 SVGAGI. The CDR3 DNA follows: TGTGCCAGCAGTTACTCGGCGTCAGTCTACGAGCAGTACTTC. As protein: CASSYSASVYEQYF.

The gene calls are TRBV7-2 and TRBJ1-5; no firm D call. The CDR3 totals 16 residues. Germline V gene sequence: CDR1 SGHTA, CDR2 FQGNSA. V shed 1 base and J shed 2 bases, with 12 bases lying between them. Here the CDR3 DNA reads TGTGCCAGCAGCTTAGTCACGGTTTATGGCAATCAGCCCCAGCATTTT. Amino acids: CASSLVTVYGNQPQHF.

The rearrangement uses TRBV30 and TRBJ2-3; maybe TRBD2 (5 bases). This CDR3 contains 15 residues. The germline CDR1 and CDR2 sequences are GTSNPN and SVGIG (reference sequence). Between the trimmed V and J ends, which lost 0 bases and 4 bases, there was a span of 14 bases. CDR3: CAWSVQGRRPDTQYF. CDR3 coding DNA: TGTGCCTGGAGTGTACAAGGGAGACGCCCAGATACGCAGTATTTT. Combining the CDR3 with reference TRBV30 and TRBJ2-3 gives the whole variable domain SQTIHQWPATLVQPVGSPLSLECTVEGTSNPNLYWYRQAAGRGLQLLFYSVGIGQISSEVPQNLSASRPQDRQFILSSKKLLLSDSGFYLCAWSVQGRRPDTQYFGPGTRLTVL.

The chain links TRBV5-4 to TRBJ2-1, with a weak D call TRBD1 (6 bases). The CDR3 has 17 amino acids. Germline V CDR1 and CDR2: SGHNT, YYREEE (reference sequence). V lost 4 bases to trimming and J lost 0 bases, with 17 bases between them. The DNA of the CDR3 is TGTGCCAGCAGCCCGGGACATCGTTCAAGCTCCTACAATGAGCAGTTCTTC. It yields the protein CASSPGHRSSSYNEQFF.

This rearrangement joins TRBV28 to TRBJ2-7; TRBD1 matches 7 bases. V lost 6 bases to trimming and J lost 6 bases; unmatched junction nucleotides: 26. This CDR3 spans 19 amino acids. CDR1 is MDHEN, CDR2 SYDVKM, per germline. The CDR3 nucleotides read TGTGCCAGCAGAACAACTAACCTCAGGGACAGCATAACTCTAACCGAGCAGTACTTC. Translation: CASRTTNLRDSITLTEQYF.

Remarks on this clone: The sample has other DNA sequences that encode this CDR3 too. This sequence joins TRBV7-3 and TRBJ2-2; D uncertain. The germline CDR1 and CDR2 sequences are SGHTA and FQGTGA. The CDR3 is 13 residues long. Trimming shortened V by 2 bases and J by 4 bases, and 5 bases separated the two germline ends. For the CDR3, the DNA is TGTGCCAGCAGCTTATTAGGCACCGGGGAGCTGTTTTTT. It codes for CASSLLGTGELFF.

The genes are TRBV10-3 and TRBJ2-5; 8 nucleotides match TRBD1. V lost 10 bases and J lost 5; bases outside the gene matches: 12. The germline V gene has CDR1 ENHRY and CDR2 SYGVKD. The CDR3 has 14 residues. The CDR3 sequence: CATGTGGGQETQYF. CDR3 in DNA: TGTGCCACGGGGACAGGTGGGGGTCAGGAGACCCAGTACTTC.

As concerns this clone: The identical CDR3 is also encoded by other nucleotide sequences in the sample. The chain is built from TRBV28 and TRBJ1-5, with D unclear. The germline CDR1 and CDR2 sequences are MDHEN and SYDVKM. This CDR3 region has 11 residues. The V end lost 2 bases, the J end lost 7 bases, and 3 bases lay between the germline ends. The CDR3 region has the DNA TGTGCCAGCAGTTTAGCCCAGCCCCAGCATTTT. Translated, it gives CASSLAQPQHF.

The V and J genes are TRBV19 and TRBJ1-4; D remains unclear. The CDR3 contains 14 residues. CDR1 is LNHDA and CDR2 is SQIVND in the germline V gene (reference sequence). Trimming took off 3 bases at V and 4 bases at J, with 9 bases between the two ends. The CDR3 sequence is CASSITVINEKLFF. CDR3 DNA: TGTGCCAGTAGTATCACGGTGATTAATGAAAAACTGTTTTTT.

The chain joins TRBV6-5 to TRBJ2-3; 10 bases line up with TRBD2. V shed 8 bases and J 4 bases; nucleotides not matched to a gene: 6. From germline, CDR1 is MNHEY and CDR2 SVGAGI. The CDR3 extends over 14 amino acids. In nucleotides, the CDR3 is TGTGCCAGCTTCAGCGGGAGGGTCGCAGATACGCAGTATTTT. Translating it yields CASFSGRVADTQYF.

J is TRBJ1-5 and V is TRBV7-9; 9 bases are a match to TRBD1. Per the germline V gene, CDR1 is SEHNR and CDR2 is FQNEAQ (reference sequence). The V gene end was trimmed by 4 bases and the J gene end by 8 bases; junction bases not matched to a gene: 6. The CDR3 extends over 14 amino acids. The CDR3 here is CASSSDRGLEPQHF. The DNA of the CDR3 is TGTGCCAGCAGCTCCGACAGGGGGTTGGAGCCCCAGCATTTT.

J is TRBJ2-5 and V is TRBV13, with TRBD1 matching over 8 bases. From germline, CDR1 is PRHDT and CDR2 FYEKMQ (reference sequence). This CDR3 spans 14 amino acids. V was pared by 2 bases and J by 2 bases, with 1 base of the junction left unmatched. The CDR3 loop reads CASSLQGAQETQYF. The DNA for the CDR3 is TGTGCCAGCAGCTTACAGGGGGCTCAAGAGACCCAGTACTTC. Full variable domain (outside the CDR3, taken from reference TRBV13 and TRBJ2-5): AAGVIQSPRHLIKEKRETATLKCYPIPRHDTVYWYQQGPGQDPQFLISFYEKMQSDKGSIPDRFSAQQFSDYHSELNMSSLELGDSALYFCASSLQGAQETQYFGPGTRLLVL.

This chain links TRBV5-1 with TRBJ2-1; weak D call: TRBD1 (6 bases). The CDR3 extends over 14 amino acids. V was trimmed by 3 bases and J by 7 bases, leaving 14 bases between them. CDR1 SGHRS and CDR2 YFSETQ come from the germline V gene. CDR3 region: CASSSGQTWNEQFF. DNA for the CDR3: TGCGCCAGCAGCTCTGGACAGACCTGGAATGAGCAGTTCTTC.

This rearrangement joins TRBV27 to TRBJ2-7; perhaps TRBD2 as D (5 bases). V lost 2 bases to trimming and J lost 2 bases, with 7 bases between them. Germline CDR1 MNHEY, CDR2 SMNVEV (reference sequence). This CDR3 contains 13 residues. CDR3 in amino acids: CASSLGETYEQYF. In DNA, the CDR3 is TGTGCCAGCAGTTTAGGGGAGACCTACGAGCAGTACTTC.

V usage is TRBV18 and J usage is TRBJ1-4; no definite D call. CDR3 length: 14 residues. The ends were cut back, 6 bases at V and 0 bases at J, with 8 bases in the middle. Germline V lookup: CDR1 KGHSH, CDR2 LQKENI. CDR3 sequence: CASSGTATNEKLFF. The CDR3 DNA reads TGTGCCAGCTCGGGCACAGCAACTAATGAAAAACTGTTTTTT.

This rearrangement joins TRBV7-6 to TRBJ2-7; D possibly corresponds to TRBD1 (6 bases). Per the germline V gene, CDR1 is SGHVS and CDR2 is FNYEAQ. This CDR3 contains 14 residues. With 7 bases removed from V and 3 bases from J, the gap between germline ends came to 16 bases. CDR3 amino acids: CASKPGVAHYEQYF. The CDR3 DNA is TGTGCCAGCAAACCAGGGGTCGCGCACTACGAGCAGTACTTC.

This rearrangement joins TRBV5-4 to TRBJ2-7; the D gene is possibly TRBD2 (7 bases). CDR3 length: 15 residues. Per the germline V gene, CDR1 is SGHNT and CDR2 is YYREEE (reference sequence). V was trimmed by 4 bases and J by 3 bases, leaving 17 bases between them. In nucleotides, the CDR3 is TGTGCCAGCAGCCGGGGAGGGGGAGCCTACTACGAGCAGTACTTC. It is translated as CASSRGGGAYYEQYF.

The rearrangement joins TRBV5-4 to TRBJ2-3; 11 nucleotides line up with TRBD1. V was pared by 0 bases and J by 4 bases, with 7 bases of the junction left unmatched. Germline CDR1 reads SGHNT; CDR2 reads YYREEE (reference sequence). CDR3 length equals 17 residues. The CDR3 DNA is TGTGCCAGCAGCTTGGCAAAACCGGGACAGGGGGCAGATACGCAGTATTTT. This translates into CASSLAKPGQGADTQYF.

The V and J genes are TRBV7-7 and TRBJ2-1; TRBD2 aligns across 7 bases. Germline V gene sequence: CDR1 SSHAT, CDR2 FNYEAQ (reference sequence). V shed 3 bases and J 10 bases; nucleotides not matched to a gene: 15. The CDR3 length is 16 residues. CDR3 sequence (DNA): TGTGCCAGCAGCTTCGGCGGGAGACCCCCCACAAAGGAGCAGTTCTTC. Protein sequence: CASSFGGRPPTKEQFF.

J is TRBJ2-4 and V is TRBV9; 11 bases align to TRBD1. Germline V gives CDR1 SGDLS, CDR2 YYNGEE. V shed 4 bases, J shed 9 bases, and the junction held 9 bases outside the gene matches. This CDR3 spans 15 amino acids. The CDR3, as DNA: TGTGCCAGCAGCTATATGGGACAGGGGGAGGGCATTCAGTACTTC. This gives the protein CASSYMGQGEGIQYF.

The gene calls are TRBV18 and TRBJ1-2; D unclear. V was trimmed by 0 bases and J by 4 bases, leaving 9 bases between them. Germline V gene data show CDR1 as KGHSH and CDR2 as LQKENI. The length of the CDR3 is 14 residues. The CDR3 protein is CASSPPTDGYGYTF. In DNA, the CDR3 is TGTGCCAGCTCACCACCGACGGATGGCTATGGCTACACCTTC. Using reference TRBV18 and TRBJ1-2 for the parts outside the CDR3, the full variable domain is NAGVMQNPRHLVRRRGQEARLRCSPMKGHSHVYWYRQLPEEGLKFMVYLQKENIIDESGMPKERFSAEFPKEGPSILRIQQVVRGDSAAYFCASSPPTDGYGYTFGSGTRLTVV.

J is TRBJ2-6 and V is TRBV5-4; 12 bases align to TRBD1. This CDR3 has 19 amino acids. V gave up 4 bases and J gave up 1 base; unmatched junction bases: 9. The germline CDR1 and CDR2 sequences are SGHNT and YYREEE (reference sequence). The CDR3 spells CASSPGTGGPASGANVLTF. CDR3 DNA: TGTGCCAGCAGCCCTGGGACAGGGGGCCCCGCATCTGGGGCCAACGTCCTGACTTTC.